Below are 19 T cell receptor beta chains sequenced from a single sample in a study of blood T cell repertoires in COVID-19. Clones were read by immunoSEQ multiplex PCR, and TCRdb kept only the in-frame ones, dropping some. The sample holds 150,000 to 200,000 clones, roughly 90% seen once. Sequences were obtained from peripheral blood. Receptor source: a man aged 60 to 75 with active or convalescent COVID-19.

DNA for the CDR3: TGTGCCAGCAGGGGGGCGGGCAGCACCGGGGAGCTGTTTTTT. Protein product: CASRGAGSTGELFF. V gene TRBV28 combines with J gene TRBJ2-2, with a tentative D call TRBD1 (6 bases). This CDR3 is built from 14 residues. In germline, CDR1 is MDHEN, CDR2 SYDVKM. Trimming took off 6 bases at V and 4 bases at J, with 12 bases between the two ends.

V gene TRBV5-1 combines with J gene TRBJ1-1, with TRBD1 matching over 9 bases. The CDR3 is 14 residues long. V lost 4 bases, J lost 1 base, and 2 bases stayed unmatched. The germline V gene has CDR1 SGHRS and CDR2 YFSETQ. CDR3 DNA: TGCGCCAGCAGCGTGGGACAGGGGAACACTGAAGCTTTCTTT. Protein sequence: CASSVGQGNTEAFF.

The chain employs TRBV19 and TRBJ2-5; D possibly corresponds to TRBD1 (5 bases). This CDR3 has 12 amino acids. V was clipped by 6 bases and J by 4 bases, with 9 bases between them. Germline V CDR1 and CDR2: LNHDA, SQIVND (reference sequence). CDR3 in amino acids: CASRQAGETQYF. CDR3 coding DNA: TGTGCCAGTAGACAGGCAGGAGAGACCCAGTACTTC.

This chain links TRBV24-1 with TRBJ2-5; TRBD1 aligns across 11 bases. The trim removed 3 bases at V and 5 bases at J, leaving 4 bases unmatched. Germline values: CDR1 KGHDR, CDR2 SFDVKD. CDR3 length equals 15 residues. The CDR3 sequence is CATSDGTGGSETQYF. The CDR3 coding sequence is TGTGCCACCAGTGATGGGACAGGGGGGTCGGAGACCCAGTACTTC.

This clone was counted once. The chain couples TRBV11-1 to TRBJ1-1; the match to TRBD1 covers 11 bases. Losses at the gene ends were 5 bases for V and 4 bases for J; bases not matched to a gene: 3. This CDR3 has 14 residues. CDR1 is SGHAT and CDR2 is FQDESV in the germline V gene (reference sequence). The CDR3: CASSPGTGGTEAFF. In nucleotides, the CDR3 is TGTGCCAGCAGCCCCGGGACAGGGGGCACTGAAGCTTTCTTT.

The CDR3 sequence is CASLTLGRDLAGVVNEQFF. In nucleotides, the CDR3 is TGCGCCAGCCTCACCTTGGGCAGGGACCTAGCGGGAGTAGTAAATGAGCAGTTCTTC. The chain couples TRBV23-1 to TRBJ2-1; 10 nucleotides align to TRBD2. TRBV23-1 is identified as an open reading frame with a role that is uncertain. Trimming cost V 8 bases and J 7 bases; bases outside gene matches: 23. The length of the CDR3 is 19 residues.

The table lists this clone with a count of one. The V call is TRBV2, the J call TRBJ1-4, with D maybe TRBD1 (5 bases). Germline loops: CDR1 SNHLY, CDR2 FYNNEI. The length of the CDR3 is 12 residues. V shed 6 bases and J shed 7 bases, with 9 bases lying between them. The CDR3 is CASRGTSEKLFF. The CDR3 region has the DNA TGTGCCAGCAGGGGGACTTCTGAAAAACTGTTTTTT. The full variable domain, its missing parts supplied by reference TRBV2 and TRBJ1-4, is EPEVTQTPSHQVTQMGQEVILRCVPISNHLYFYWYRQILGQKVEFLVSFYNNEISEKSEIFDDQFSVERPDGSNFTLKIRSTKLEDSAMYFCASRGTSEKLFFGSGTQLSVL.

The V call is TRBV27, the J call TRBJ1-2; 9 bases fit TRBD1. The trim removed 4 bases at V and 0 bases at J, leaving 6 bases unmatched. Germline-derived CDR1 and CDR2 are MNHEY and SMNVEV (reference sequence). CDR3 length: 16 residues. CDR3 sequence (DNA): TGTGCCAGCAGTTCCCAAACAGGGGGCGCTAACTATGGCTACACCTTC. This translates into CASSSQTGGANYGYTF.

CDR3 bases: TGCGCCAGCAGCCCGGACAGCTATGGCTACACCTTC. Translating gives CASSPDSYGYTF. This chain connects TRBV5-1 to TRBJ1-2; weak D call: TRBD1 (6 bases). V shed 4 bases and J shed 4 bases, with 8 bases lying between them. This CDR3 has 12 residues. Germline-derived CDR1 and CDR2 are SGHRS and YFSETQ.

This clone has more than one count but fewer than ten. The V gene is TRBV11-3, the J gene TRBJ2-2, with 8 bases aligning to TRBD1. Germline lookup yields CDR1 SGHNT and CDR2 YENEEA. The CDR3 sequence is 16 residues long. The V segment lost 4 bases and the J segment 6 bases; nucleotides outside the gene matches: 10. CDR3 protein: CASSSRTGKGAGELFF. CDR3 nucleotides: TGTGCCAGCAGCTCTCGGACAGGGAAGGGAGCCGGGGAGCTGTTTTTT. The entire variable domain, with the rest obtained from reference TRBV11-3 and TRBJ2-2, is as follows: EAGVVQSPRYKIIEKKQPVAFWCNPISGHNTLYWYLQNLGQGPELLIRYENEEAVDDSQLPKDRFSAERLKGVDSTLKIQPAELGDSAVYLCASSSRTGKGAGELFFGEGSRLTVL.

This rearrangement joins TRBV6-5 to TRBJ1-2; D is possibly TRBD1 (5 bases). The V gene's germline CDR1 is MNHEY and CDR2 SVGAGI. This CDR3 comprises 15 residues. The V end was cut by 7 bases, the J end by 2 bases, with 17 bases between. This CDR3 is CASIPRQSTNYGYTF. CDR3 sequence (DNA): TGTGCCAGCATCCCCAGACAGTCGACAAACTATGGCTACACCTTC.

The chain joins TRBV7-2 to TRBJ2-1; 12 nucleotides agree with TRBD2. The CDR3 consists of 15 residues. Unmatched junction bases numbered 4, after V lost 5 bases and J lost 5 bases. Germline-derived CDR1 and CDR2 are SGHTA and FQGNSA. The DNA for the CDR3 is TGTGCCAGCAGCGCCACTAGCGGGGGGAACAATGAGCAGTTCTTC. It codes for CASSATSGGNNEQFF.

V usage is TRBV9 and J usage is TRBJ2-1; maybe TRBD1 (5 bases). Per germline, CDR1 SGDLS and CDR2 YYNGEE. The CDR3 runs 15 residues. V gave up 3 bases and J gave up 4 bases, with 14 bases separating them. CDR3 in amino acids: CASSAQGSPYNEQFF. In nucleotides, the CDR3 is TGTGCCAGCAGCGCCCAGGGAAGCCCTTACAATGAGCAGTTCTTC.

This chain connects TRBV5-1 to TRBJ2-5, with TRBD1 matching over 9 bases. CDR1 and CDR2 (germline): SGHRS, YFSETQ. The J segment lost 6 bases and the V segment lost 0 bases, leaving 9 bases of the junction unmatched. This CDR3 is built from 16 residues. CDR3 bases: TGCGCCAGCAGCTTGGTGCCGGGACAGGGAGTAAAGACCCAGTACTTC. It is translated as CASSLVPGQGVKTQYF.

The chain joins TRBV5-6 to TRBJ1-3; D unclear. The CDR3 has 17 residues. V was trimmed by 0 bases and J by 1 base, leaving 14 bases between them. The germline CDR1 and CDR2 sequences are SGHDT and YYEEEE. The CDR3 region is CASSLGAITGSGNTIYF. CDR3 in DNA: TGTGCCAGCAGCTTGGGGGCGATCACTGGATCTGGAAACACCATATATTTT.

This chain uses TRBV7-9 with TRBJ1-1, with D maybe TRBD1 (6 bases). The CDR3 has 17 residues. V lost 2 bases and J 3 bases, leaving 19 bases between the germline ends. In germline, CDR1 is SEHNR, CDR2 FQNEAQ (reference sequence). The CDR3 coding sequence is TGTGCCAGCAGCTTACCCAGGGGCGGCGGCCTGGACACTGAAGCTTTCTTT. This translates into CASSLPRGGGLDTEAFF.

The chain is built from TRBV4-1 and TRBJ2-1, with unresolved D. Trimming shortened V by 1 base and J by 0 bases, and 13 bases separated the two germline ends. The CDR3 consists of 17 residues. The germline gives CDR1 MGHRA, CDR2 YSYEKL. CDR3 sequence (DNA): TGCGCCAGCAGCCAAGGCCATAGCCGAAGCTCCTACAATGAGCAGTTCTTC. Translation: CASSQGHSRSSYNEQFF.

This clone was recorded only once. The V and J genes are TRBV4-1 and TRBJ2-5; TRBD1 might be the D (6 bases). V lost 3 bases and J 5 bases, leaving 16 bases between the germline ends. This CDR3 contains 15 residues. Germline lookup yields CDR1 MGHRA and CDR2 YSYEKL. CDR3 protein: CASSQVLGGGETQYF. The CDR3 coding sequence is TGCGCCAGCAGCCAGGTTTTAGGGGGTGGGGAGACCCAGTACTTC.

The CDR3 protein is CASSKTRAYTEAFF. CDR3 in DNA: TGTGCCAGCAGCAAAACAAGAGCGTACACTGAAGCTTTCTTT. The gene calls are TRBV9 and TRBJ1-1; D unresolved. This CDR3 spans 14 amino acids. The V gene's germline CDR1 is SGDLS and CDR2 YYNGEE. The V gene lost 4 bases and the J gene lost 3 bases, with 13 bases spanning the gap.